These 28 T cell receptor beta chains were sequenced from one sample in a study of blood T cell repertoires in COVID-19 (dated by TCRdb to the early 2020s). Library creation used the immunoSEQ multiplex PCR assay. The table comes from immuneACCESS by way of TCRdb, which keeps in-frame sequences with V and J called. Part of the clones is missing from these tables; in studies checked, under half for an unresolved V gene and the rest for unknown reasons. Across this sample there are 120,000 to 150,000 clones, with 87% seen only once. The leading ten clones occupy around 6.5% of the sample. Sequenced sample: peripheral blood. These receptors were collected from a man at least 80 years old with acute or convalescent COVID-19.

This clone was seen once. The rearrangement links TRBV3-1 (or the pseudogene TRBV3-2) to TRBJ1-2; 7 nucleotides agree with TRBD1. The junction had 7 bases not matched to a gene; V was cut back by 6 bases and J by 6 bases. There are 13 residues in the CDR3. Germline V lookup: CDR1 LGHDT, CDR2 YNNKEL (reference sequence). CDR3 sequence reads: CASSQTGANGYTF. The CDR3 DNA sequence: TGTGCCAGCAGTCAAACAGGGGCCAATGGCTACACCTTC.

This chain connects TRBV18 to TRBJ1-2; possibly TRBD1 for D (5 bases). V gave up 3 bases and J gave up 8 bases, with 10 bases separating them. CDR3 size: 12 residues. From germline, CDR1 is KGHSH and CDR2 LQKENI. The CDR3: CASSPGEGGYTF. The CDR3, as DNA: TGTGCCAGCTCACCGGGGGAGGGAGGCTACACCTTC.

The V call is TRBV9, the J call TRBJ2-1, with 11 positions matching TRBD2. The CDR3 totals 15 residues. Germline V gene data show CDR1 as SGDLS and CDR2 as YYNGEE. J lost 4 bases, V lost 3 bases, and 3 bases had no gene match. The CDR3 sequence: CASSEGLADYNEQFF. CDR3 sequence (DNA): TGTGCCAGCAGCGAGGGACTAGCGGATTACAATGAGCAGTTCTTC. Looking up the rest from reference TRBV9 and TRBJ2-1 gives the full variable domain: DSGVTQTPKHLITATGQRVTLRCSPRSGDLSVYWYQQSLDQGLQFLIQYYNGEERAKGNILERFSAQQFPDLHSELNLSSLELGDSALYFCASSEGLADYNEQFFGPGTRLTVL.

The chain is built from TRBV5-4 and TRBJ2-7, with D uncertain. Trimming stripped 3 bases from V and 3 bases from J, with 16 bases between. CDR1 SGHNT and CDR2 YYREEE come from the germline V gene (reference sequence). CDR3 length: 15 amino acids. CDR3: CASSSPGPEGYEQYF. For the CDR3, the DNA is TGTGCCAGCAGCTCCCCGGGTCCGGAAGGCTACGAGCAGTACTTC.

The chain recombines TRBV30 with TRBJ1-6; D is uncertain. The V end lost 0 bases, the J end lost 1 base, and 16 bases lay between the germline ends. This CDR3 contains 18 residues. Per the germline V gene, CDR1 is GTSNPN and CDR2 is SVGIG (reference sequence). The CDR3 nucleotides are TGTGCCTGGAGTGTACGACCTTCGGGATTTTCCTATAATTCACCCCTCCACTTT. This translates into CAWSVRPSGFSYNSPLHF.

The chain carries TRBV6-9 and TRBJ2-7; the D gene is possibly TRBD2 (5 bases). V lost 7 bases to trimming and J lost 5 bases, with 15 bases between them. The germline V gene encodes CDR1 MNHGY and CDR2 SVAAGI. This CDR3 is built from 13 residues. CDR3 residues: CASISQRQDEQYF. CDR3 sequence (DNA): TGTGCCAGCATTTCCCAGCGGCAGGACGAGCAGTACTTC.

This chain joins TRBV4-2 and TRBJ2-1, with D unclear. V was cut by 3 bases and J by 9 bases, with 6 bases left in between. Germline lookup yields CDR1 LGHNA and CDR2 YNFKEQ. This CDR3 is built from 11 residues. CDR3 sequence (DNA): TGTGCCAGCAGCCACCCGAGTGAGCAGTTCTTC. It specifies CASSHPSEQFF.

This chain links TRBV29-1 with TRBJ2-5; D unresolved. V was pared by 5 bases and J by 3 bases, with 10 bases between. The CDR3 runs to 12 residues. The germline V gene encodes CDR1 SQVTM and CDR2 ANQGSEA. The CDR3 loop is CSVYYREETQYF. CDR3 nucleotides: TGCAGCGTTTACTATCGCGAAGAGACCCAGTACTTC.

This clone was observed a single time. The chain joins TRBV6-1 to TRBJ2-2; possibly TRBD1 for D (6 bases). CDR3 length: 17 amino acids. Germline V lookup: CDR1 MNHNS, CDR2 SASEGT. V was trimmed by 4 bases and J by 14 bases, leaving 29 bases between them. CDR3 bases: TGTGCCAGCAGTGGAAATCGACAGGTCAACGATTTCTTAATCCTGTTTTTT. Translated: CASSGNRQVNDFLILFF.

The chain links TRBV7-2 to TRBJ2-5; 8 bases are a match to TRBD2. Germline lookup yields CDR1 SGHTA and CDR2 FQGNSA. The CDR3 is made up of 19 amino acids. Unmatched junction bases numbered 18, after V lost 3 bases and J lost 3 bases. The CDR3 loop reads CASSFLSGTAAKRKETQYF. CDR3 in DNA: TGTGCCAGCAGCTTCCTTAGCGGGACCGCTGCAAAGAGAAAAGAGACCCAGTACTTC.

This rearrangement joins TRBV7-6 to TRBJ2-7; 9 bases agree with TRBD2. CDR3 length equals 17 residues. Trimming removed 2 bases from V and 1 base from J; junction bases left unmatched: 9. In germline, CDR1 is SGHVS, CDR2 FNYEAQ. CDR3 sequence: CASSLYVAGEHSYEQYF. CDR3 sequence (DNA): TGTGCCAGCAGCTTATATGTAGCGGGGGAGCATTCCTACGAGCAGTACTTC.

The rearrangement uses TRBV15 and TRBJ2-5; 9 bases are shared with TRBD2. Per germline, CDR1 LNHNV and CDR2 YYDKDF (reference sequence). The CDR3 runs 16 residues. V was pared by 1 base and J by 5 bases, with 8 bases of the junction left unmatched. Here the CDR3 DNA reads TGTGCCACCAGCAGAGGGAATAGCGGGAGTGGTGAGACCCAGTACTTC. Residues: CATSRGNSGSGETQYF.

This chain links TRBV5-8 with TRBJ2-7, with 8 bases matching TRBD1. This CDR3 is built from 14 residues. From germline, CDR1 is SGHTS and CDR2 YDEGEE. After removal of 0 bases from V and 7 bases from J, the junction contained 6 bases not matched to a gene. Here the CDR3 DNA reads TGTGCCAGCAGCTTGGGACAGGGGTTGAGTGAGCAGTACTTC. The encoded protein is CASSLGQGLSEQYF.

V and J are TRBV7-6 and TRBJ1-2, with 9 bases identical to TRBD1. CDR3 length: 18 residues. J lost 4 bases, V lost 0 bases, and 12 bases had no gene match. The germline V gene has CDR1 SGHVS and CDR2 FNYEAQ. The DNA of the CDR3 is TGTGCCAGCAGCTTAGCTGCCTATGGGACAGGGCGAGGCTATGGCTACACCTTC. Its translation is CASSLAAYGTGRGYGYTF. The variable domain in full, with the rest retrieved from reference TRBV7-6 and TRBJ1-2, is GAGVSQSPRYKVTKRGQDVALRCDPISGHVSLYWYRQALGQGPEFLTYFNYEAQQDKSGLPNDRFSAERPEGSISTLTIQRTEQRDSAMYRCASSLAAYGTGRGYGYTFGSGTRLTVV.

The chain joins TRBV6-5 to TRBJ1-3, with 8 bases that match TRBD1. CDR3 length: 15 amino acids. The V segment lost 2 bases and the J segment 2 bases; nucleotides outside the gene matches: 2. Germline CDR1 is MNHEY and CDR2 is SVGAGI. This CDR3 reads CASSYQGAPGNTIYF. The DNA for the CDR3 is TGTGCCAGCAGTTACCAGGGGGCGCCTGGAAACACCATATATTTT.

This clone was seen only a few times. The V gene is TRBV24-1, the J gene TRBJ2-1, with 8 bases fitting TRBD2. V lost 2 bases, J lost 1 base, and 3 bases stayed unmatched. The CDR3 extends over 16 amino acids. Germline values: CDR1 KGHDR, CDR2 SFDVKD. Written as DNA, the CDR3 is TGTGCCACCAGTGATTCAATAGCGGGATCCTACAATGAGCAGTTCTTC. It translates to CATSDSIAGSYNEQFF.

Concerning this clone: Other DNA sequences in the same sample also yield this CDR3. The genes are TRBV14 and TRBJ1-2, with 7 bases identical to TRBD1. The germline gives CDR1 SGHDN, CDR2 FVKESK. The V gene end was trimmed by 1 base and the J gene end by 2 bases; junction bases not matched to a gene: 4. The CDR3 runs 15 residues. The CDR3 sequence is CASSQVTGWNYGYTF. The CDR3 DNA is TGTGCCAGCAGCCAAGTGACAGGGTGGAACTATGGCTACACCTTC.

V and J are TRBV29-1 and TRBJ2-2; TRBD1 matches 9 bases. With 7 bases clipped from V and 1 base from J, the junction kept 7 bases outside the gene matches. This CDR3 is built from 15 residues. The germline V gene has CDR1 SQVTM and CDR2 ANQGSEA. In nucleotides, the CDR3 is TGCAGCGCCCGGACGGGACAGGGGAACACCGGGGAGCTGTTTTTT. Protein product: CSARTGQGNTGELFF.

V gene TRBV30 combines with J gene TRBJ2-7, with D maybe TRBD2 (6 bases). The CDR3 is 14 residues long. Between the trimmed V and J ends, which lost 5 bases and 0 bases, there was a span of 14 bases. Germline V gene sequence: CDR1 GTSNPN, CDR2 SVGIG (reference sequence). This chain's CDR3 is CAWGGRGSSYEQYF. The CDR3 DNA follows: TGTGCCTGGGGGGGACGGGGGAGCTCCTACGAGCAGTACTTC.

CDR3 region: CASSLMPTGGGSPLHF. CDR3 coding DNA: TGTGCCAGCAGCTTAATGCCGACAGGGGGCGGTTCACCCCTCCACTTT. The V gene is TRBV5-6, the J gene TRBJ1-6; TRBD1 agrees at 10 bases. The J segment lost 9 bases and the V segment lost 2 bases, leaving 8 bases of the junction unmatched. In germline, CDR1 is SGHDT, CDR2 YYEEEE. There are 16 residues in the CDR3.

This clone was seen more than once but under ten times. The V and J genes are TRBV3-1 (or the pseudogene TRBV3-2) and TRBJ2-5, with D unresolved. Germline CDR1 is LGHDT and CDR2 is YNNKEL (reference sequence). Trimming removed 3 bases from V and 5 bases from J, with 10 bases in between. The CDR3 has 13 amino acids. The CDR3 DNA sequence: TGTGCCAGCAGCCAGGCCGGGTCGGAGACCCAGTACTTC. Translating it yields CASSQAGSETQYF.

The chain recombines TRBV4-1 with TRBJ2-2, with 7 bases fitting TRBD2. In germline, CDR1 is MGHRA, CDR2 YSYEKL. The V and J ends lost 0 bases and 4 bases, in that order; junction bases with no gene match: 5. CDR3 length: 16 residues. The CDR3 loop is CASSQEATSRTGELFF. DNA of the CDR3: TGCGCCAGCAGCCAAGAGGCGACTAGCCGCACCGGGGAGCTGTTTTTT.

V is TRBV3-1 (or the pseudogene TRBV3-2) and J is TRBJ1-2; perhaps TRBD1 as D (5 bases). The germline V and J ends were trimmed by 0 bases and 8 bases, with 19 bases remaining between them. Germline CDR1 and CDR2: LGHDT and YNNKEL (reference sequence). This CDR3 is built from 16 residues. CDR3 protein: CASSQERVGGVGGYTF. Here the CDR3 DNA reads TGTGCCAGCAGCCAAGAACGGGTGGGAGGGGTTGGAGGCTACACCTTC.

The rearrangement joins TRBV9 to TRBJ2-5; 7 nucleotides align to TRBD1. Germline V gene lookup returns CDR1 SGDLS and CDR2 YYNGEE. This CDR3 is 15 amino acids long. V shed 4 bases, J shed 3 bases, and the junction held 9 bases outside the gene matches. CDR3 in DNA: TGTGCCAGCAGCCCAACCGGGACAGACAAAGAGACCCAGTACTTC. Its translation is CASSPTGTDKETQYF. Full variable domain (remainder filled in from reference TRBV9 and TRBJ2-5): DSGVTQTPKHLITATGQRVTLRCSPRSGDLSVYWYQQSLDQGLQFLIQYYNGEERAKGNILERFSAQQFPDLHSELNLSSLELGDSALYFCASSPTGTDKETQYFGPGTRLLVL.

The rearrangement uses TRBV5-1 and TRBJ2-7; 7 bases line up with TRBD2. From germline, CDR1 is SGHRS and CDR2 YFSETQ. CDR3 size: 13 residues. V lost 5 bases and J lost 3; bases outside the gene matches: 5. The CDR3 spells CASSWGGNYEQYF. The CDR3 DNA reads TGCGCCAGCAGTTGGGGAGGGAACTACGAGCAGTACTTC.

This chain connects TRBV6-2 or TRBV6-3 to TRBJ1-6; a weak D match, TRBD1 (6 bases). The germline gives CDR1 MNHEY, CDR2 SVGEGT. This CDR3 region has 17 residues. V lost 2 bases and J 5 bases, leaving 16 bases between the germline ends. This chain's CDR3 is CASSYTSADRNNSPLHF. In DNA, the CDR3 is TGTGCCAGCAGTTACACATCAGCTGACAGGAATAATTCACCCCTCCACTTT.

The chain employs TRBV4-2 and TRBJ1-1, with a weak D call TRBD1 (5 bases). The CDR3 sequence is 15 residues long. Trimming removed 0 bases at V and 6 bases at J, with 14 bases between. The V gene's germline CDR1 is LGHNA and CDR2 YNFKEQ. CDR3 nucleotides: TGTGCCAGCAGCCAAGATTCTCCGGGGGACGCTGAAGCTTTCTTT. This gives the protein CASSQDSPGDAEAFF.

This clone was counted a single time. V is TRBV20-1 and J is TRBJ1-5; D perhaps matches TRBD1 (5 bases). Germline assignment: CDR1 DFQATT and CDR2 SNEGSKA (reference sequence). Deletions cut 3 bases from V and 5 bases from J, with 17 bases between. The CDR3 loop spans 15 amino acids. The CDR3 DNA is TGCAGTGCTAGTACCCCAGGGTTAGCTTATCAGCCCCAGCATTTT. Translation gives CSASTPGLAYQPQHF.